This TCR beta chain is drawn from a study of identical twins. J was trimmed by 2 bases and V by 5 bases; bases with no gene match: 9. The CDR3 is 15 residues long. Germline CDR1 DFQATT, CDR2 SNEGSKA (reference sequence). Healthy Caucasian individuals made up all the donors. In this sample, this clonotype turned up a few times. One entry per CDR3 protein results from TCRdb running MiXCR on the 5' RACE reads. The sample lists around 550,000 distinct CDR3 sequences, roughly 15% occurring once. These data were also filed under a second study, of yellow fever vaccine responses in identical twins.

Sequencing was carried out using CD4+ T cells sorted from blood. This chain connects TRBV20-1 to TRBJ2-5, with 9 bases matching TRBD1. This clonotype was sampled from a young woman in good health. DNA of the CDR3: TGCAGTGCTCCACGCAACAGGGGGCTGCAAGAGACCCAGTACTTC. As protein: CSAPRNRGLQETQYF.